The rows below give T cell receptor beta chains drawn from one sample of a study of T cell clones after liver transplantation. Clones were sequenced by immunoSEQ multiplex PCR, and TCRdb holds only the in-frame ones, with some missing. Of tens of thousands of clones listed, more than 75% are singletons. Sequenced material: CD4+ T cells from blood, taken before liver transplant. All receptors come from a human donor who received a liver transplant. Both conserved end residues are part of each CDR3. Fields, in order: J gene, V gene, CDR3 protein.

J gene: TRBJ2-7; V gene: TRBV5-6; CDR3 protein: CASSEQGTLLYEQYF
J gene: TRBJ2-1; V gene: TRBV2; CDR3 protein: CASSVEEQFF
J gene: TRBJ1-1; V gene: TRBV6-1; CDR3 protein: CASSEAGLKPEAFF
J gene: TRBJ1-5; V gene: TRBV20-1; CDR3 protein: CRGAGDQPQHF
J gene: TRBJ1-4; V gene: TRBV9; CDR3 protein: CASSLRTGEKLFF
J gene: TRBJ2-3; V gene: TRBV11-3; CDR3 protein: CASSLDPAAGAATQYF
J gene: TRBJ2-1; V gene: TRBV11-2; CDR3 protein: CASSPRGPSYNEQFF
J gene: TRBJ2-7; V gene: TRBV4-2; CDR3 protein: CASSQDWVASGTVYEQYF
J gene: TRBJ2-3; V gene: TRBV15; CDR3 protein: CATRDDTSGISTQYF
J gene: TRBJ1-5; V gene: TRBV11-2; CDR3 protein: CASSLDSLSNQPQHF
J gene: TRBJ2-7; V gene: TRBV27; CDR3 protein: CASNRDRFDYEQYF
J gene: TRBJ2-6; V gene: TRBV5-4; CDR3 protein: CASSSPGKAAGANVLTF
J gene: TRBJ2-7; V gene: TRBV5-5; CDR3 protein: CASSFGQGLGEQYF
J gene: TRBJ1-1; V gene: TRBV19; CDR3 protein: CASSIRTGGTEAFF
J gene: TRBJ2-1; V gene: TRBV5-1; CDR3 protein: CASSRTLRQGSSYNEQFF
J gene: TRBJ1-1; V gene: TRBV7-9; CDR3 protein: CASSRGTSTEAFF
J gene: TRBJ1-1; V gene: TRBV5-4; CDR3 protein: CASSSIKKNTEAFF